The text below deals with one T cell receptor (beta chain). Antigen unknown. The sample belongs to a study of cytomegalovirus exposure and HLA in healthy donors. Study outcomes and limitations: Accounts indicate the classifier identified cytomegalovirus status with strong specificity and sensitivity. A likely sequencing artifact accounted for one observed cluster of highly shared sequence variants.

PCR involved 60 Vbeta and 13 Jbeta primers. Generated by immunoSEQ multiplex PCR, the TCRdb table keeps only in-frame clones and is missing some. In total, the table holds 75,000 to 95,000 clones. The V gene end was trimmed by 7 bases and the J gene end by 2 bases; junction bases not matched to a gene: 5. This CDR3 has 13 residues. Germline lookup yields CDR1 SGHTA and CDR2 FQGNSA. This clonotype was sampled from a woman aged 55-69 years in good health and CMV-seronegative. The chain recombines TRBV7-2 with TRBJ2-7; 7 bases agree with TRBD2. The sample was PBMCs. The CDR3 bases are TGTGCCAGCACCACTAGCGAAGCCTACGAGCAGTACTTC. Encoded protein: CASTTSEAYEQYF.